This T cell receptor beta chain was captured in a study of T cells in Graves' hyperthyroidism and ophthalmopathy. Across 18 months, stable Graves' hyperthyroidism was marked by no progression to ophthalmopathy. Among the patients, aged 18 to 65, hyperthyroidism was newly diagnosed and had lasted under 2 months. Study-level findings and limits: Researchers found most expanded thyroid clonotypes above 0.001 in blood as well.

The investigators amplified TCR beta CDR3 regions from RNA transcripts. Initially, a first-round RT-PCR of the TCR CDR3 employed the HTBI primer set. In TCRdb, the multiplex PCR reads were re-called with MiXCR into one record per CDR3 protein. Of about 340,000 distinct CDR3 sequences listed, under 25% were seen once; the top ten hold around 45%. Comments on this clonotype: As yet, its antigen is unknown. A read error is possible here, since a much larger clone lies one base away.

CDR3 length equals 12 residues. Germline assignment: CDR1 MDHEN and CDR2 SYDVKM. V gave up 3 bases and J gave up 4 bases, with 4 bases separating them. Sequenced material: blood. The genes are TRBV28 and TRBJ2-1; the D is unclear. The clonotype was recovered from a woman in her forties or fifties with Graves' hyperthyroidism. The DNA of the CDR3 is TGTGCCAGCAGTTTCACTTACAATGAGCAGTTCTTC. Its translation is CASSFTYNEQFF.